The source of this T cell receptor (beta chain) is a study of T cell responses to AZD1222 COVID-19 vaccine. General study points: Among the donors, most were white British and more were female, and clonal diversity was possibly underestimated. Spike-wide vaccine-associated CD4 TCRs dominated at 160-218 and 743-854. Close to half of spike-specific TCRs reportedly recognize unmutated variant regions. The peak T cell response came first, and repertoires were sampled only after it.

A note on this clone: Its antigen is not known.

The assay was immunoSEQ multiplex PCR, and TCRdb's table has in-frame clones only and misses some. The table lists roughly 150,000 clones, roughly nine tenths of them singletons. This CDR3 region has 15 residues. The germline V gene has CDR1 MDHEN and CDR2 SYDVKM. V was trimmed by 6 bases and J by 7 bases, leaving 18 bases between them. This chain uses TRBV28 with TRBJ1-4, with D perhaps TRBD1 (6 bases). Sequencing used peripheral blood, obtained after recovery from COVID-19. The source of this sequence is an adult who had recovered from COVID-19. This chain's CDR3 is CASRPVRGGGEKLFF. In DNA, the CDR3 is TGTGCCAGCAGACCCGTCCGAGGGGGAGGTGAAAAACTGTTTTTT.